This T cell receptor (beta chain) is from a study of cytomegalovirus exposure and HLA in healthy donors. The overall study: Unique TCRs numbering some 80 million, obtained from HLA-typed donors, made up an early data release.

The CDR3 has 13 amino acids. V shed 8 bases, J shed 2 bases, and the junction held 4 bases outside the gene matches. Germline CDR1 reads WNHNN; CDR2 reads SYGVQD (reference sequence). With respect to this clone: Its antigen remains unknown.

The primer mix had 60 Vbeta and 13 Jbeta primers. The assay was immunoSEQ multiplex PCR, and TCRdb's table has in-frame clones only and misses some. The sample has approximately 70,000 clones; 74% are singletons. Whole-study results and caveats: With later analysis, a missense DCLRE1C variant became linked to TCR beta V- and J-gene trimming. Sequencing likely caused a cluster of highly shared sequence variants.

The TCR sequence derives from a human donor in good health. The J gene is TRBJ2-7, the V gene TRBV10-1; 9 nucleotides line up with TRBD1. Sequencing used PBMCs. The chain's CDR3 is CASATGGTYEQYF. The CDR3 nucleotides read TGCGCCAGCGCGACAGGGGGGACCTACGAGCAGTACTTC.